Listed below are T cell receptor beta chains from one sample, sequenced in a study of regulatory T cells in long-lasting Graves disease. Via MiXCR, TCRdb re-called the multiplex PCR reads, giving one row per CDR3 protein. The data show some 330,000 distinct CDR3 sequences, over 9.5% seen once. The data were also submitted as part of a second study, on T cells in Graves' hyperthyroidism and ophthalmopathy.

Sequenced here: peripheral blood mononuclear cells (PBMCs), sampled at new diagnosis, from a patient treated with antithyroid drugs. Receptors were obtained from a woman in her late teens or twenties with Graves disease. Each CDR3 is given with its conserved first and last residue. D genes are given only for firm matches. Rows give clone size only sometimes, using once, few, many, or a class for an expanded clone.

CDR3nt: TGTGCCAGCAGTTCCCCGGGAAACACCGGGGAGCTGTTTTTT
CDR3aa: CASSSPGNTGELFF
v_gene: TRBV12-3/TRBV12-4
j_gene: TRBJ2-2
d_gene: .
abundance: many

CDR3nt: TGCAGCGTTGAAAGGGATTTGGGCACAGATACGCAGTATTTT
CDR3aa: CSVERDLGTDTQYF
v_gene: TRBV29-1
j_gene: TRBJ2-3
d_gene: .
abundance: many

CDR3nt: TGTGCCAGCAGCGTAGATTCTGGGGGAGTTAACTATGGCTACACCTTC
CDR3aa: CASSVDSGGVNYGYTF
v_gene: TRBV9
j_gene: TRBJ1-2
d_gene: .
abundance: few

CDR3nt: TGTGCCAGCAGCTCGGGGACACGGAACACCGGGGAGCTGTTTTTT
CDR3aa: CASSSGTRNTGELFF
v_gene: TRBV25-1
j_gene: TRBJ2-2
d_gene: .
abundance: .

CDR3nt: TGTGCCAGCAGCCACACAGGGGAGAACACTGAAGCTTTCTTT
CDR3aa: CASSHTGENTEAFF
v_gene: TRBV4-1
j_gene: TRBJ1-1
d_gene: TRBD1
abundance: many

CDR3nt: TGCAGTGCTAGCCAGACAGCGAACACTGAAGCTTTCTTT
CDR3aa: CSASQTANTEAFF
v_gene: TRBV20-1
j_gene: TRBJ1-1
d_gene: .
abundance: few

CDR3nt: TGTGCCAGCAGCCAAGATTCCAGGGAGCAGTTCTTC
CDR3aa: CASSQDSREQFF
v_gene: TRBV4-2
j_gene: TRBJ2-1
d_gene: .
abundance: many

CDR3nt: TGTGCCACCAGTGATTTGTTGGCTAGCGGAGACACAGATACGCAGTATTTT
CDR3aa: CATSDLLASGDTDTQYF
v_gene: TRBV24-1
j_gene: TRBJ2-3
d_gene: TRBD2
abundance: .

CDR3nt: TGTGCCAGCAGGGAACAGGGAAGGCATCAGCCCCAGCATTTT
CDR3aa: CASREQGRHQPQHF
v_gene: TRBV6-1
j_gene: TRBJ1-5
d_gene: .
abundance: many

CDR3nt: TGTGCCAGCACCCGGGACTTGGGGAGAATTGAGCAGTTCTTC
CDR3aa: CASTRDLGRIEQFF
v_gene: TRBV12-3/TRBV12-4
j_gene: TRBJ2-1
d_gene: .
abundance: many

CDR3nt: TGTGCCACCAGTGATGGAGGACTAGCGCCATACAAAAACATTCAGTACTTC
CDR3aa: CATSDGGLAPYKNIQYF
v_gene: TRBV24-1
j_gene: TRBJ2-4
d_gene: TRBD2
abundance: many

CDR3nt: TGTGCCACCAGCAGAGGGGGGCCCACAGGGACAGGCGGCGAGCAGTTCTTC
CDR3aa: CATSRGGPTGTGGEQFF
v_gene: TRBV15
j_gene: TRBJ2-1
d_gene: TRBD1
abundance: .

CDR3nt: TGTGCCAGCCAGACAGATAGCAATCAGCCCCAGCATTTT
CDR3aa: CASQTDSNQPQHF
v_gene: TRBV6-1
j_gene: TRBJ1-5
d_gene: .
abundance: .

CDR3nt: TGTGCCATCAGTGTACAGGGCCGTGGAACCTATAATTCACCCCTCCACTTT
CDR3aa: CAISVQGRGTYNSPLHF
v_gene: TRBV10-3
j_gene: TRBJ1-6
d_gene: .
abundance: few

CDR3nt: TGTGCCAGCAGTTATGGGAGGGGAGAAGGCTACGAGCAGTACTTC
CDR3aa: CASSYGRGEGYEQYF
v_gene: TRBV6-5
j_gene: TRBJ2-7
d_gene: TRBD2
abundance: many

CDR3nt: TGCAGTGCCGTAAGAGAATTTTATGGCTACACCTTC
CDR3aa: CSAVREFYGYTF
v_gene: TRBV20-1
j_gene: TRBJ1-2
d_gene: .
abundance: many

CDR3nt: TGTGCCAGCAGCTCGCGGGGCGAGGAGAATGAGCAGTTCTTC
CDR3aa: CASSSRGEENEQFF
v_gene: TRBV7-2
j_gene: TRBJ2-1
d_gene: .
abundance: .

CDR3nt: TGCGCCAGCAGCCAATTGGATGACACTGAAGCTTTCTTT
CDR3aa: CASSQLDDTEAFF
v_gene: TRBV4-3
j_gene: TRBJ1-1
d_gene: .
abundance: many

CDR3nt: TGTGCCAGTAGTCACCCACCGGGGGATCAGCCCCAGCATTTT
CDR3aa: CASSHPPGDQPQHF
v_gene: TRBV19
j_gene: TRBJ1-5
d_gene: .
abundance: .

CDR3nt: TGTGCCAGCAGCTTAGAAATGGAAAATGAGGGCTACACCTTC
CDR3aa: CASSLEMENEGYTF
v_gene: TRBV7-6
j_gene: TRBJ1-2
d_gene: .
abundance: many

CDR3nt: TGTGCCAGCAGCTCCCACACCACCTCGAACACCGGGGAGCTGTTTTTT
CDR3aa: CASSSHTTSNTGELFF
v_gene: TRBV12-3/TRBV12-4
j_gene: TRBJ2-2
d_gene: .
abundance: .

CDR3nt: TGTGCCAGCAGCCTACGGGACAGGGGGCATGGCTACACCTTC
CDR3aa: CASSLRDRGHGYTF
v_gene: TRBV7-9
j_gene: TRBJ1-2
d_gene: TRBD1
abundance: .

CDR3nt: TGTGCCAGCAGCTTAGTTGGCCAGGGGGCAGGTGGCTACACCTTC
CDR3aa: CASSLVGQGAGGYTF
v_gene: TRBV7-9
j_gene: TRBJ1-2
d_gene: TRBD1
abundance: .

CDR3nt: TGTGCCAGCAACTTCGGGCTTAATCAGCCCCAGCATTTT
CDR3aa: CASNFGLNQPQHF
v_gene: TRBV2
j_gene: TRBJ1-5
d_gene: .
abundance: many

CDR3nt: TGTGCCTGGACCCTAGGAGAGGGGCTGAACACTGAAGTTTTCTTT
CDR3aa: CAWTLGEGLNTEVFF
v_gene: TRBV30
j_gene: TRBJ1-1
d_gene: .
abundance: few

CDR3nt: TGTGCCAGCAGTTCTAGACTAGCGGGGGGGGGGAGGACAGATACGCAGTATTTT
CDR3aa: CASSSRLAGGGRTDTQYF
v_gene: TRBV27
j_gene: TRBJ2-3
d_gene: TRBD2
abundance: .

CDR3nt: TGCAGCGTTGATGGCGGGGGCCTAGCGGGAGGAACCTTCTACAATGAGCAGTTCTTC
CDR3aa: CSVDGGGLAGGTFYNEQFF
v_gene: TRBV29-1
j_gene: TRBJ2-1
d_gene: TRBD2
abundance: many